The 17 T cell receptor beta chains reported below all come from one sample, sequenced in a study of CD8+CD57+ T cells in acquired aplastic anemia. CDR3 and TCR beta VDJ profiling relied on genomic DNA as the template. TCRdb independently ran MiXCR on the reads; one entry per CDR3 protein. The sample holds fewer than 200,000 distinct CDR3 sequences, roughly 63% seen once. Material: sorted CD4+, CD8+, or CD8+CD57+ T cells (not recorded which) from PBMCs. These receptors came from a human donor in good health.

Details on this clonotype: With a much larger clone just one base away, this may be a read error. This CDR3 is CASSDSRGSAEAFF. CDR3 coding DNA: TGTGCCAGCAGTGATTCCAGGGGGTCCGCTGAAGCTTTCTTT. J is TRBJ1-1 and V is TRBV2, with 7 bases fitting TRBD1. CDR1 and CDR2 (germline): SNHLY, FYNNEI. V gave up 3 bases and J gave up 6 bases; unmatched junction bases: 7. CDR3 length: 14 amino acids.

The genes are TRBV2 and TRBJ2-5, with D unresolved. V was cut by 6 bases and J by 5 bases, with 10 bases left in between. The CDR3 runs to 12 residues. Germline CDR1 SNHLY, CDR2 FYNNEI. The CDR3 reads CASSLPVETQYF. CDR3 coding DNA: TGTGCCAGCAGCCTCCCGGTGGAGACCCAGTACTTC.

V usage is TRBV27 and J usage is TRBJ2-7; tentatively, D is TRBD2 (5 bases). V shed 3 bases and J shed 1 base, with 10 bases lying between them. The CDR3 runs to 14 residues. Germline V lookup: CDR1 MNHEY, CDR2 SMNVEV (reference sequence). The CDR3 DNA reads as TGTGCCAGCAGTTTGACCGGGGATTCCTACGAGCAGTACTTC. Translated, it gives CASSLTGDSYEQYF.

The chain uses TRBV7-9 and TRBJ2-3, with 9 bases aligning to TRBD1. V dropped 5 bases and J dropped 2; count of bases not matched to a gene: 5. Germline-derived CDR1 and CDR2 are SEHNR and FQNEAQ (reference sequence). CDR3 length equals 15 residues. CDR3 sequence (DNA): TGTGCCAGCAGCGTGGGACAGGGCGTCACAGATACGCAGTATTTT. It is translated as CASSVGQGVTDTQYF.

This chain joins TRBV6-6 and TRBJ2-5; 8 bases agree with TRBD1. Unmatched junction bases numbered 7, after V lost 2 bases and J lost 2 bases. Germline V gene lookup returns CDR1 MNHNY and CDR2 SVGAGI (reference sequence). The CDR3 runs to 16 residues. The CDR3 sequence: CASSYLGTGEQETQYF. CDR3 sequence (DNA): TGTGCCAGCAGTTACCTCGGGACAGGTGAACAAGAGACCCAGTACTTC.

The chain's CDR3 is CASSADDGAFF. The CDR3 DNA reads as TGTGCCAGTAGTGCCGACGACGGAGCTTTCTTT. The rearrangement joins TRBV19 to TRBJ1-1; D remains ambiguous. This CDR3 is 11 amino acids long. Germline CDR1 is LNHDA and CDR2 is SQIVND (reference sequence). The germline V and J ends were trimmed by 5 bases and 10 bases, with 11 bases remaining between them. Full variable domain (rest looked up from reference TRBV19 and TRBJ1-1): DGGITQSPKYLFRKEGQNVTLSCEQNLNHDAMYWYRQDPGQGLRLIYYSQIVNDFQKGDIAEGYSVSREKKESFPLTVTSAQKNPTAFYLCASSADDGAFFGQGTRLTVV.

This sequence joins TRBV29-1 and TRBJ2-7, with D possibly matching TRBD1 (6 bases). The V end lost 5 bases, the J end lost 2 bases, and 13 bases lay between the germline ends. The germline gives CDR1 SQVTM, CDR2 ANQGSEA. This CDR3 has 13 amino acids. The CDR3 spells CSVSAGAAYEQYF. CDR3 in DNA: TGCAGCGTTTCCGCAGGGGCAGCCTACGAGCAGTACTTC.

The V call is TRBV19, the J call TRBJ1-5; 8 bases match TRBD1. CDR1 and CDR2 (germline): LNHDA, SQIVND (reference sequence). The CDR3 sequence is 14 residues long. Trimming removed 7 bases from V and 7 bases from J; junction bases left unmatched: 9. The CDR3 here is CASMRTGRNQPQHF. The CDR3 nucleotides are TGTGCCAGTATGAGGACAGGGAGGAACCAGCCCCAGCATTTT.

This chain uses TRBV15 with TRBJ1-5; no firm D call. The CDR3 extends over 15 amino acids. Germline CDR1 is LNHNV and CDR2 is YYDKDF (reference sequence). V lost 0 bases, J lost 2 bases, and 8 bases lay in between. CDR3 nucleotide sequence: TGTGCCACCAGCAGAGATCTGCGGGGCAATCAGCCCCAGCATTTT. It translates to CATSRDLRGNQPQHF.

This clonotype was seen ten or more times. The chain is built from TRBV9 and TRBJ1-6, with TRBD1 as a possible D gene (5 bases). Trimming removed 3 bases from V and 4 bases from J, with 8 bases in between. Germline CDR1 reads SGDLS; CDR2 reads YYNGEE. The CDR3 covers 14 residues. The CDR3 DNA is TGTGCCAGCAGCGCGGGACGGTATAATTCACCCCTCCACTTT. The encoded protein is CASSAGRYNSPLHF.

CDR3: CASRSGGAGDNEQFF. CDR3 DNA sequence: TGTGCCAGCAGGAGCGGGGGGGCTGGGGACAATGAGCAGTTCTTC. This chain uses TRBV6-5 with TRBJ2-1; TRBD2 agrees at 10 bases. The CDR3 consists of 15 residues. Trimming at V came to 6 bases and at J to 5 bases, leaving 7 bases not matched to a gene. Germline-derived CDR1 and CDR2 are MNHEY and SVGAGI.

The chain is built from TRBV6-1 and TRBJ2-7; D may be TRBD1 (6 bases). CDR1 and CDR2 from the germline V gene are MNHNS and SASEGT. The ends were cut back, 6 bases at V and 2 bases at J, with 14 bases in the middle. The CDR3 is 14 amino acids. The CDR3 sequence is CASRLQQGAYEQYF. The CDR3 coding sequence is TGTGCCAGCAGACTCCAACAGGGAGCCTACGAGCAGTACTTC.

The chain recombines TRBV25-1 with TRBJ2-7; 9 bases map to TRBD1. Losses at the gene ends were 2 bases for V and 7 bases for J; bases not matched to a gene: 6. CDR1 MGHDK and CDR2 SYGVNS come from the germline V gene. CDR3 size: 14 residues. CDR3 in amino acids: CASSEKGQGGEQYF. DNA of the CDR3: TGTGCCAGCAGTGAAAAGGGACAGGGAGGAGAGCAGTACTTC.

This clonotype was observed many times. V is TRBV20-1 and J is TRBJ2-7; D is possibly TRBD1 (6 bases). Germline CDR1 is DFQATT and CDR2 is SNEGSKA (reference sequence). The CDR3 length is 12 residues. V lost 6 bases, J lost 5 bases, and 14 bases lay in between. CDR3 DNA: TGCAGTGCCCCAAGGGGGAGCAACGAGCAGTACTTC. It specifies CSAPRGSNEQYF.

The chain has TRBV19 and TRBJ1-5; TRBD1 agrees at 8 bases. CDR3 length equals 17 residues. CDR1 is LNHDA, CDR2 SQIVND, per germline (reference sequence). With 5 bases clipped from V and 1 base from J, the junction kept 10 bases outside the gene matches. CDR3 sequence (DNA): TGTGCCAGTAGTGCCCAGACAGGGGCAGGGAGCAATCAGCCCCAGCATTTT. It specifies CASSAQTGAGSNQPQHF. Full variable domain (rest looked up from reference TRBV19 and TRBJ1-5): DGGITQSPKYLFRKEGQNVTLSCEQNLNHDAMYWYRQDPGQGLRLIYYSQIVNDFQKGDIAEGYSVSREKKESFPLTVTSAQKNPTAFYLCASSAQTGAGSNQPQHFGDGTRLSIL.

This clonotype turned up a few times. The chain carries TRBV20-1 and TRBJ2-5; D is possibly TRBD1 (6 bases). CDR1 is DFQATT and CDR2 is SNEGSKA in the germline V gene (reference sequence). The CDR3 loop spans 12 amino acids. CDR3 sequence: CSVVQGPETQYF. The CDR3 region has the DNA TGCAGCGTCGTACAGGGTCCGGAGACCCAGTACTTC.

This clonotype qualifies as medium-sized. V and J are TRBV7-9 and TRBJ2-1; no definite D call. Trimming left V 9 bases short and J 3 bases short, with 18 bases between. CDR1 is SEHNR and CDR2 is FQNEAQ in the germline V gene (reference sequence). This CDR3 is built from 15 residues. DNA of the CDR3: TGTGCCAGTGCCAGAGATCAATCCCTCTACAATGAGCAGTTCTTC. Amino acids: CASARDQSLYNEQFF.